This TCR beta chain was captured in a study of blood T cell repertoires in COVID-19. V was pared by 0 bases and J by 6 bases, with 0 bases of the junction left unmatched. Germline CDR1 is LGHNA and CDR2 is YNFKEQ. The CDR3 totals 15 residues. Clones were read by immunoSEQ multiplex PCR, and TCRdb kept only the in-frame ones, dropping some. The sample yields some 21,000 clones, 86% seen once. J is TRBJ2-4 and V is TRBV4-2, with 12 bases fitting TRBD2. The sequence derives from a woman older than 75 with active or convalescent COVID-19. Material for sequencing was peripheral blood. The CDR3 region is CASSQELAGGNIQYF. DNA for the CDR3: TGTGCCAGCAGCCAAGAACTAGCGGGGGGAAACATTCAGTACTTC.